This TCR beta chain was recovered during a study of tissue T cells after allogeneic stem cell transplantation. Study background: Several unmodified and three CD34-selected T-cell-depleted grafts went to graft-versus-host disease patients. Viable blood and marrow gave sorted CD3+ T cells if numbers allowed.

As to this clone: Its specificity is not known.

Broader study findings: In patients and mice, blood and spleen missed much of tissue repertoire. The patient cohort was small and clinically heterogeneous, with limited sampling depth.

Method: immunoSEQ multiplex PCR; TCRdb's copy keeps in-frame clones and lacks some. The sample has about 26,000 clones, less than 95% seen once. This CDR3 is built from 16 residues. Germline CDR1 is SGHRS and CDR2 is YFSETQ. Losses at the gene ends were 0 bases for V and 0 bases for J; bases not matched to a gene: 2. J is TRBJ2-3 and V is TRBV5-1, with 9 bases lining up with TRBD2. The specimen comprised blood, sampled before transplantation. This TCR was recovered from a male donor older than 55 who later had graft-versus-host disease after an allogeneic stem cell transplant. The CDR3 spells CASSLALAGSTDTQYF. In DNA, the CDR3 is TGCGCCAGCAGCTTGGCGCTAGCGGGAAGCACAGATACGCAGTATTTT.